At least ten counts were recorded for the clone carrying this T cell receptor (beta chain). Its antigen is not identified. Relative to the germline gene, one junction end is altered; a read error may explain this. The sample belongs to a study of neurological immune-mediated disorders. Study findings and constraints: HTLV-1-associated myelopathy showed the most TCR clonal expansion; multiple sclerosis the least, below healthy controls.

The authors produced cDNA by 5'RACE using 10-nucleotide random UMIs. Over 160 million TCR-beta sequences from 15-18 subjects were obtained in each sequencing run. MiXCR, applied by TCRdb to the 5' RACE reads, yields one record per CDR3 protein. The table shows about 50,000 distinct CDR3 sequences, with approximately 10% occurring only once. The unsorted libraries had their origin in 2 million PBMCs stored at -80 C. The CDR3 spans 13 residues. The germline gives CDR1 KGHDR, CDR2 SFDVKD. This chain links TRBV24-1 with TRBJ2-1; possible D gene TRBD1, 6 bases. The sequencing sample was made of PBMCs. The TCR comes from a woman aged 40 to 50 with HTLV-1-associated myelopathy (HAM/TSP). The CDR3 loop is CATSDSHRDTVLF. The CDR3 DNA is TGTGCCACCAGTGACAGTCACCGGGACACGGTTCTCTTC.